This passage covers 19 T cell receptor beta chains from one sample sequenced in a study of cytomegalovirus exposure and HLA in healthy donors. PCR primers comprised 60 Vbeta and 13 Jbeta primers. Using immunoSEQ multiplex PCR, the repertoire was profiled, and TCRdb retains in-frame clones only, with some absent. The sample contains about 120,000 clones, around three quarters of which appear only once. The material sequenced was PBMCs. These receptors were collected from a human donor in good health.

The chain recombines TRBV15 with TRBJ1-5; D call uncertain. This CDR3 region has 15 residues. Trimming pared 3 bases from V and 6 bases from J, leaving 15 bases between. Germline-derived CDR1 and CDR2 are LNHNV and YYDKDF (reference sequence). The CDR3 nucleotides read TGTGCCACCAGCAGGGTGCGGGATTCACGTCAGCCCCAGCATTTT. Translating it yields CATSRVRDSRQPQHF.

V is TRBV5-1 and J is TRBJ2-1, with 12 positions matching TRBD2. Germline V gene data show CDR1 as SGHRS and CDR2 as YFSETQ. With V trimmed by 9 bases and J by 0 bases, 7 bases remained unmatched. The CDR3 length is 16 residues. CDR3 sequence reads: CAKGLAGFSSYNEQFF. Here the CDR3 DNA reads TGCGCCAAGGGACTAGCGGGCTTTAGCTCCTACAATGAGCAGTTCTTC.

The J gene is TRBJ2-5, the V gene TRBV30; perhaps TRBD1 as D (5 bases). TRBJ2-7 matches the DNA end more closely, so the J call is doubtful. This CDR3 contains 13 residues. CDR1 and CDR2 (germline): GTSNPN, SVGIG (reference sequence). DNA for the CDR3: TGTGCCTGGAGTGTACAGGAGTTCTACGAGCAGTACTTC. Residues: CAWSVQEFYEQYF.

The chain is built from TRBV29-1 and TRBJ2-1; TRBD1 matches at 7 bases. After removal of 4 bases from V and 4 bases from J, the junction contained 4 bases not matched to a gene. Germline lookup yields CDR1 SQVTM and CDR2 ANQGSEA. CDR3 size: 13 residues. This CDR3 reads CSVGAGGYNEQFF. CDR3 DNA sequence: TGCAGCGTTGGGGCAGGGGGTTACAATGAGCAGTTCTTC.

The CDR3 DNA reads as TGCAGCGTTGACGAGCAGGGGGTGACAGATACGCAGTATTTT. Amino acids: CSVDEQGVTDTQYF. J is TRBJ2-3 and V is TRBV29-1; TRBD1 aligns across 7 bases. The germline gives CDR1 SQVTM, CDR2 ANQGSEA. The CDR3 contains 14 residues. The V gene end was trimmed by 3 bases and the J gene end by 3 bases; junction bases not matched to a gene: 6.

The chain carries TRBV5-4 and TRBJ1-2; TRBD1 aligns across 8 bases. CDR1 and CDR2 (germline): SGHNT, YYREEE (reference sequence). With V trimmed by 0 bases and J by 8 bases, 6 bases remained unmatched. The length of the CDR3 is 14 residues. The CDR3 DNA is TGTGCCAGCAGCTTGGGTGGTTCAGGGGGCGGCTACACCTTC. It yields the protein CASSLGGSGGGYTF.

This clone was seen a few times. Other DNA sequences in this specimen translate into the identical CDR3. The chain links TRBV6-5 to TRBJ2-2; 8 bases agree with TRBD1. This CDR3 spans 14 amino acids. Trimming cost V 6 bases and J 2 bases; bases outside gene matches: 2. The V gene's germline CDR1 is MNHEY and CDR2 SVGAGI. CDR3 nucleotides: TGTGCCAGCAGGGGACAGGTCAACACCGGGGAGCTGTTTTTT. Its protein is CASRGQVNTGELFF.

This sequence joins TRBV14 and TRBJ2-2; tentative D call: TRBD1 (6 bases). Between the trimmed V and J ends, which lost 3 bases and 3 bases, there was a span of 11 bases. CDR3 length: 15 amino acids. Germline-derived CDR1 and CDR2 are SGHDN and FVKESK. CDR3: CASSHRRGYTGELFF. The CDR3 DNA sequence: TGTGCCAGCAGCCACCGAAGGGGGTACACCGGGGAGCTGTTTTTT.

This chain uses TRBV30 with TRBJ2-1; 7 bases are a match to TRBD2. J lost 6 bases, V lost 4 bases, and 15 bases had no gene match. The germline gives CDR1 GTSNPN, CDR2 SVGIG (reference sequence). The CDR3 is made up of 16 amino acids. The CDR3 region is CAWTSGNLQHVNEQFF. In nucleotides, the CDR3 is TGTGCCTGGACTAGCGGCAACCTTCAACACGTCAATGAGCAGTTCTTC.

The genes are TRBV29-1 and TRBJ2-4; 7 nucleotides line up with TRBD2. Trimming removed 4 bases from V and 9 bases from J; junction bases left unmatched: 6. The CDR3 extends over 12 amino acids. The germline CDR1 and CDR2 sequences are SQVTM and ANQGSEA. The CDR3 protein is CSVGLGGSIQYF. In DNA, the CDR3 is TGCAGCGTTGGTCTGGGAGGGAGCATTCAGTACTTC.

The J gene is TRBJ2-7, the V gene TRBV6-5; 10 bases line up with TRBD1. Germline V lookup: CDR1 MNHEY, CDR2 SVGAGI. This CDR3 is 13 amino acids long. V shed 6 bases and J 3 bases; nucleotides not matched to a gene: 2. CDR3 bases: TGTGCCAGCAGGGGGACAGGGGTCTACGAGCAGTACTTC. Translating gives CASRGTGVYEQYF.

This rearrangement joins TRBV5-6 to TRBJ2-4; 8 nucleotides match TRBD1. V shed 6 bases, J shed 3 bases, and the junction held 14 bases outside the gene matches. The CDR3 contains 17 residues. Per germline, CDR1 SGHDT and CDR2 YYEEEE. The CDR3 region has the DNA TGTGCCAGCACCGGGACAGGATTGGGCCAGGGCAAAAACATTCAGTACTTC. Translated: CASTGTGLGQGKNIQYF.

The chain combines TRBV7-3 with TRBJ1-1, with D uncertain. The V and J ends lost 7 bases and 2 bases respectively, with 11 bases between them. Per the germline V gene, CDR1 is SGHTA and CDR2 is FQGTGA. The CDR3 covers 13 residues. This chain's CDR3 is CASKLAGNTEAFF. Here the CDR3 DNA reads TGTGCCAGCAAGCTAGCAGGCAACACTGAAGCTTTCTTT.

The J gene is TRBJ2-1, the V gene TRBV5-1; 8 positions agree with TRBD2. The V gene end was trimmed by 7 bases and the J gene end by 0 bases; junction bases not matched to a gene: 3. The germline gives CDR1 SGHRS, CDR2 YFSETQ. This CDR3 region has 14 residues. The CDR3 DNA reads TGCGCCAGCGCGACTAGCGACTCCTACAATGAGCAGTTCTTC. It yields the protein CASATSDSYNEQFF.

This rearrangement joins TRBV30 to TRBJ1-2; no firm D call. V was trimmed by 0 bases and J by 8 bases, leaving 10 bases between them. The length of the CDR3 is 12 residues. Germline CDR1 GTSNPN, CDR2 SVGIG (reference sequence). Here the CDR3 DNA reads TGTGCCTGGAGTGTGACGGGTGAGGGCTACACCTTC. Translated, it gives CAWSVTGEGYTF.

Here the CDR3 DNA reads TGTGCCAGCAGCTTGGCGGGGGGAAACACCGGGGAGCTGTTTTTT. Translating it yields CASSLAGGNTGELFF. The chain links TRBV7-3 to TRBJ2-2, with TRBD2 identical over 8 bases. Losses at the gene ends were 3 bases for V and 2 bases for J; bases not matched to a gene: 2. CDR1 is SGHTA and CDR2 is FQGTGA in the germline V gene. The CDR3 runs 15 residues.

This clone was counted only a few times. The CDR3 coding sequence is TGTGCCAGCAGTGCCCTCAATGAGCAGTTCTTC. This codes for CASSALNEQFF. The V call is TRBV25-1, the J call TRBJ2-1; D is ambiguous. Trimming shortened V by 4 bases and J by 6 bases, and 4 bases separated the two germline ends. The CDR3 sequence is 11 residues long. Germline CDR1 and CDR2: MGHDK and SYGVNS. The variable domain in full, completed from reference TRBV25-1 and TRBJ2-1, reads EADIYQTPRYLVIGTGKKITLECSQTMGHDKMYWYQQDPGMELHLIHYSYGVNSTEKGDLSSESTVSRIRTEHFPLTLESARPSHTSQYLCASSALNEQFFGPGTRLTVL.

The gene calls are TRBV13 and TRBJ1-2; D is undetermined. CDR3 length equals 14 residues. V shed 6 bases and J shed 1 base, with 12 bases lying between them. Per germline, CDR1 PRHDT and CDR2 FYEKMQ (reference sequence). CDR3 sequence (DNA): TGTGCCAGCAGACTGACGGAGATTAACTATGGCTACACCTTC. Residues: CASRLTEINYGYTF.

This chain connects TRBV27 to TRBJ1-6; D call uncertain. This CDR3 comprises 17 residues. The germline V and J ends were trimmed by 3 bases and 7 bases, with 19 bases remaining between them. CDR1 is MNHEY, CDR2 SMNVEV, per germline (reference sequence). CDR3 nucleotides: TGTGCCAGCAGTTTTACGGTCCCGTCCGTTTCCAATTCACCCCTCCACTTT. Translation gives CASSFTVPSVSNSPLHF.